This entry lists 10 T cell receptor beta chains sequenced from one sample in a study of spatial heterogeneity in lung cancer. Overall study findings and caveats: The study found that expanded intratumoral alpha and beta TCR counts tracked tumor mutation counts.

TCRdb itself ran the 5' RACE reads through MiXCR, one entry per CDR3 protein. The repertoire includes about 9,300 distinct CDR3 sequences, 6.3% of them detected once, and 25% to 35% sits in the top ten. These receptors' antigens are unknown. Noted time point: sample taken at primary tumor resection. This material consisted of lung tumor tissue, taken at surgery. All receptors derive from a male donor with early-stage non-small cell lung cancer.

This clonotype was seen many times. The chain joins TRBV6-4 to TRBJ1-4; tentatively, D is TRBD1 (5 bases). From germline, CDR1 is MRHNA and CDR2 SNTAGT. This CDR3 has 18 amino acids. V shed 10 bases and J shed 8 bases, with 32 bases lying between them. CDR3 region: CANLDRDGAVPNHEKLFF. The DNA of the CDR3 is TGTGCCAACCTCGACCGGGACGGAGCTGTCCCGAACCACGAAAAACTGTTTTTT.

This clonotype was counted between two and nine times. The gene calls are TRBV3-1 and TRBJ1-5; D call uncertain. Trimming took 4 bases from V and 9 from J, leaving 13 bases between them. Germline assignment: CDR1 LGHDT and CDR2 YNNKEL (reference sequence). This CDR3 is built from 13 residues. In DNA, the CDR3 is TGTGCCAGCAGCCTAAACTTCGGTCGGCCCCAGCATTTT. It yields the protein CASSLNFGRPQHF.

The table lists this clonotype with many counts. This rearrangement joins TRBV27 to TRBJ2-7; TRBD1 might be the D (6 bases). CDR3 length: 14 residues. Trimming removed 4 bases from V and 5 bases from J, with 15 bases in between. Germline CDR1 and CDR2: MNHEY and SMNVEV (reference sequence). This chain's CDR3 is CASSSDSPADEQYF. CDR3 DNA sequence: TGTGCCAGCAGTTCGGACAGCCCTGCGGACGAGCAGTACTTC.

This clonotype has at least ten counts. The gene calls are TRBV29-1 and TRBJ2-2, with 15 nucleotides matching TRBD2. The CDR3 loop spans 17 amino acids. The trim removed 7 bases at V and 3 bases at J, leaving 9 bases unmatched. Germline CDR1 reads SQVTM; CDR2 reads ANQGSEA. The CDR3 region is CSAVGLAGGWDTGELFF. The CDR3 DNA sequence: TGCAGCGCCGTGGGACTAGCGGGGGGTTGGGACACCGGGGAGCTGTTTTTT.

The rearrangement uses TRBV5-4 and TRBJ2-3; weak D call: TRBD1 (6 bases). The germline V and J ends were trimmed by 3 bases and 5 bases, with 16 bases remaining between them. CDR1 and CDR2 from the germline V gene are SGHNT and YYREEE (reference sequence). The CDR3 covers 15 residues. For the CDR3, the DNA is TGTGCCAGCAGCTCTGACAGGCTCAGGGGAGATACGCAGTATTTT. This sequence encodes CASSSDRLRGDTQYF. The complete variable domain, with remaining parts taken from reference TRBV5-4 and TRBJ2-3, reads ETGVTQSPTHLIKTRGQQVTLRCSSQSGHNTVSWYQQALGQGPQFIFQYYREEENGRGNFPPRFSGLQFPNYSSELNVNALELDDSALYLCASSSDRLRGDTQYFGPGTRLTVL.

Sample share makes this clonotype medium-sized. The chain links TRBV7-8 to TRBJ2-3, with 11 bases matching TRBD2. Germline trimming cut 4 bases from V and 2 bases from J; bases unmatched to any gene: 5. Germline assignment: CDR1 SGHVS and CDR2 FQNEAQ. The CDR3 has 16 residues. CDR3 in DNA: TGTGCCAGCAGCTCCTTTAGCGGGGGGGCCACAGATACGCAGTATTTT. It yields the protein CASSSFSGGATDTQYF.

This clonotype was observed at least ten times. The V call is TRBV10-3, the J call TRBJ2-5; TRBD2 might be the D (5 bases). This CDR3 is 11 amino acids long. The germline V and J ends were trimmed by 8 bases and 1 base, with 5 bases remaining between them. Germline V gene data show CDR1 as ENHRY and CDR2 as SYGVKD. CDR3 bases: TGTGCCATCCGGGGCCAAGAGACCCAGTACTTC. This sequence encodes CAIRGQETQYF.

This clonotype was seen many times. This rearrangement joins TRBV7-2 to TRBJ1-2, with TRBD1 identical over 10 bases. Trimming at V came to 5 bases and at J to 9 bases, leaving 6 bases not matched to a gene. The V gene's germline CDR1 is SGHTA and CDR2 FQGNSA. There are 13 residues in the CDR3. CDR3 bases: TGTGCCAGCAGCGCCGGGACAGGGGACAGCTACACCTTC. Its protein product is CASSAGTGDSYTF.

In the case of this clonotype: A much bigger clone sits one base away, suggesting this may be a read error. The V gene is TRBV7-2, the J gene TRBJ2-2; the match to TRBD2 covers 14 bases. This CDR3 has 15 residues. CDR1 SGHTA and CDR2 FQGNSA come from the germline V gene. The V segment lost 5 bases and the J segment 9 bases; nucleotides outside the gene matches: 5. The CDR3 bases are TGTGCCAGCAGCCCGGGACTAGCGGGGGCCCGGGAGCTGTTTTTT. Translated, it gives CASSPGLAGARELFF.

This clonotype is categorized as medium-sized. The chain joins TRBV20-1 to TRBJ1-6; unclear D gene. The ends were cut back, 0 bases at V and 0 bases at J, with 6 bases in the middle. The CDR3 length is 15 residues. Germline V CDR1 and CDR2: DFQATT, SNEGSKA (reference sequence). The chain's CDR3 is CSARDFSSYNSPLHF. CDR3 coding DNA: TGCAGTGCTAGAGACTTCAGCTCCTATAATTCACCCCTCCACTTT.